This T cell receptor (beta chain) was sequenced for a study of naive and memory T cell subsets (dated 2017 in TCRdb). For the wider study: The study applied an open-source, UMI-based TCR alpha and beta sequencing pipeline to sorted naive and memory peripheral blood T cell subsets. The results of the functional CMV T cell responses matched the IgG serology results in every case. RNA was DNase-treated and reverse transcribed with TCR constant-region primers, mostly using SuperScript III.

Library prep was done by UMI-ligation and nested PCR. The beta constant-region primer was an equimolar mix of two oligonucleotides covering both TRBC1 and TRBC2. Four rounds of PCR, combining the SP2 primer with nested alpha and beta constant-region primers, were used to amplify the ligated cDNA. A single-stranded oligonucleotide containing the SP2 primer and a 12-nucleotide UMI was joined to the 3' end of the cDNA by T4 RNA ligase 1. Incubation of the ligation reaction lasted roughly 18-25 hours at 16 degrees C. To avoid over-amplification, PCR2 was usually performed as a SYBR Green qPCR and halted once a predetermined threshold was reached. Every purification after the first one was done using Agencourt AMPure XP magnetic beads. Libraries were quantified by Qubit and checked on a TapeStation, with a main peak expected near 650 bp. The pooled libraries were sequenced on an Illumina MiSeq using v2 2x251 paired-end kits, which usually yielded roughly 0.9-2 million reads per sample. Each sample was pooled at about 4.2 nM, and roughly 5-7.5% PhiX was included to help cluster recognition. The study's processing was this. FASTQ reads processed by Demultiplexor were assigned V and J genes by Decombinator through tag matching that tolerated a single base-pair mismatch. Collapsinator used UMIs to correct both sequencing errors and frequency errors arising from PCR heterogeneity. CDR3Translator translated TCRs and extracted CDR3s from the conserved cysteine to the FGXG phenylalanine, flagging non-productive sequences. Gini, Shannon entropy and inverse Simpson indices were computed after subsampling the repertoires to the same number of UMI-defined TCRs. Power-law fits to clonotype abundance distributions were performed by maximum likelihood within the linear range. For one naive CD8 sample, the pipeline and MIGEC produced similar UMI counts, unique TCR numbers and clonal distributions. The repertoires were searched for just under 7,500 CMV-associated CDR3 sequences that had been compiled from VDJdb and a published dataset. TCRdb reanalyzed the raw reads on its own, using fastp at Q25 for trimming and MiXCR for clone calling, and kept in-frame beta chains. Duplicate CDR3 protein sequences are folded into a single record with the most common DNA and genes. The V and J calls reflect TCRdb's pipeline rather than the authors' work. The sample table holds 130,000 or so distinct CDR3 sequences, of which roughly 32% were seen once. Roughly 0.9% of the sample rests with the top ten.

This clonotype has just a few counts. Its antigen specificity is not known. Per-base quality was not reported, and no clone a single base away is much larger than it. Broader findings and caveats from the paper: RNA-based TCR counts may be affected by expression changes linked to T cell activation and differentiation. TCR abundance followed a power law with an exponent that was different for naive and memory subsets but consistent across the three individuals. After error correction, over 95% of naive TCR sequences appeared only once, giving much steeper abundance distributions than memory subsets. Clonotypes were defined as single alpha or beta chain sequences, not paired alpha/beta receptors. In both CD4 and CD8 cells, going from naive through CM, EM and EMRA, the Gini index went up while Shannon and inverse Simpson diversity went down. No ground truth was available to validate the repertoire findings for the naive and memory subsets.

From the second PCR step onward, the TCR alpha chain libraries and the TCR beta chain libraries were amplified separately. The CMV status of each donor was determined by measuring IFNgamma production from CD4+ T cells after fresh PBMCs had been stimulated overnight with CMV viral lysate. Using Miltenyi beads, CD4 T cells were first positively selected, and CD8 T cells were then positively selected from the CD4-negative fraction. Cells stained for CD3, CD4, CD8, CD45RA, CD27 and a live/dead dye were sorted on a BD Aria II into four subsets by CD45RA and CD27. Blood was obtained from a few healthy volunteers, and the blood from each volunteer was fractionated into CD4 and CD8 T cells and subsequently into four differentiation subsets. Roughly 120 ml of peripheral blood was collected from each donor, and PBMC were isolated by Ficoll-Paque PLUS density-gradient centrifugation. Sorted cells were lysed in RLT buffer, and RNA was extracted with a Qiagen RNeasy kit and stored at -80°C.

Deletion took 5 bases off V and 0 bases off J, with a span of 17 bases between the germline ends. The germline V gene (reference sequence) gives CDR1 as MNHNY and CDR2 as SVGAGI. Its CDR3 holds 17 amino acids, cysteine through phenylalanine. The retained sequence is limited to the CDR3, 51 bases, with the frame set at the first base. Sequenced: central memory CD4+ T cells from blood. The sample's cell subset or site label, decoded: central memory, CD45RA- CD27+. This receptor chain uses TRBV6-6 and TRBJ2-4; the D gene assignment is ambiguous. The source of this sequence is a human donor in good health. The CDR3 protein sequence reads: CASSDEDGTLAKNIQYF. The bases read TGTGCCAGCAGTGATGAAGACGGAACATTAGCCAAAAACATTCAGTACTTC.